The 10 T cell receptor beta chains listed next were all sequenced from one sample in a study of CD8+ T cells in alopecia areata. Extracted RNA was reverse transcribed, and the resulting cDNA served as sequencing template. Generated by immunoSEQ multiplex PCR, the TCRdb table keeps only in-frame clones and is missing some. This sample yields some 200,000 clones, of which 50% to 75% are seen a single time; roughly 14% belongs to the top ten. The source was CD4+ T cells sorted from blood, collected at week 0. These receptors were taken from a human donor with alopecia areata.

The V and J genes are TRBV25-1 and TRBJ2-2; D is unclear. The CDR3 contains 13 residues. The germline CDR1 and CDR2 sequences are MGHDK and SYGVNS. Trimming stripped 3 bases from V and 7 bases from J, with 9 bases between. In nucleotides, the CDR3 is TGTGCCAGCAGTGAGAAGGGATTCGGGGAGCTGTTTTTT. Translating it yields CASSEKGFGELFF.

CDR3 sequence: CASSLGLAGFYEQYF. Here the CDR3 DNA reads TGCGCCAGCAGCTTGGGACTAGCGGGGTTCTACGAGCAGTACTTC. This chain links TRBV5-1 with TRBJ2-7, with 11 nucleotides matching TRBD2. CDR1 SGHRS and CDR2 YFSETQ come from the germline V gene. Losses at the gene ends were 0 bases for V and 3 bases for J; bases not matched to a gene: 2. The CDR3 runs to 15 residues.

The CDR3 loop reads CSVERQTNLGNTEAFF. CDR3 nucleotides: TGCAGCGTTGAACGACAGACTAACCTCGGGAACACTGAAGCTTTCTTT. The J gene is TRBJ1-1, the V gene TRBV29-1, with D possibly being TRBD1 (5 bases). Germline-derived CDR1 and CDR2 are SQVTM and ANQGSEA. The CDR3 has 16 amino acids. Trimming pared 2 bases from V and 1 base from J, leaving 17 bases between.

A note on this clone: Other DNA sequences in this sample translate to the same CDR3. This chain's CDR3 is CASSYSRETQYF. CDR3 DNA: TGTGCCAGCAGTTACTCGAGGGAGACCCAGTACTTC. The rearrangement uses TRBV6-5 and TRBJ2-5; D remains ambiguous. The V gene's germline CDR1 is MNHEY and CDR2 SVGAGI. CDR3 size: 12 residues. Trimming shortened V by 0 bases and J by 5 bases, and 4 bases separated the two germline ends.

The table lists this clone with a few counts. J is TRBJ1-1 and V is TRBV9; possible D gene TRBD1, 5 bases. V lost 0 bases to trimming and J lost 4 bases, with 13 bases between them. CDR1 and CDR2 from the germline V gene are SGDLS and YYNGEE. The length of the CDR3 is 15 residues. CDR3 sequence: CASSVGLGRGTEAFF. The CDR3 DNA reads TGTGCCAGCAGCGTAGGTCTCGGGAGGGGCACTGAAGCTTTCTTT.

This chain joins TRBV15 and TRBJ2-5; tentatively, D is TRBD1 or TRBD2 (5 bases each). CDR3 length equals 16 residues. Germline CDR1 LNHNV, CDR2 YYDKDF (reference sequence). V shed 1 base and J shed 5 bases, with 17 bases lying between them. The CDR3 region has the DNA TGTGCCACCAGCAGAGGGGACCACACCTCGGGGGAGACCCAGTACTTC. This codes for CATSRGDHTSGETQYF.

In this sample, this clone turned up a few times. V and J are TRBV10-3 and TRBJ2-1, with D hard to call. Germline V gene lookup returns CDR1 ENHRY and CDR2 SYGVKD. Trimming stripped 4 bases from V and 9 bases from J, with 10 bases between. This CDR3 has 12 amino acids. CDR3 bases: TGTGCCATCAGTGGGCTGGCTGCTGAGCAGTTCTTC. Translating gives CAISGLAAEQFF.

Remarks on this clone: The sample carries other DNA sequences with the same CDR3. This chain uses TRBV29-1 with TRBJ1-1, with no clear D. This CDR3 contains 13 residues. With 3 bases removed from V and 1 base from J, the gap between germline ends came to 9 bases. Germline lookup yields CDR1 SQVTM and CDR2 ANQGSEA. This CDR3 reads CSVEGRQNTEAFF. In nucleotides, the CDR3 is TGCAGCGTTGAGGGAAGACAGAACACTGAAGCTTTCTTT.

J is TRBJ2-3 and V is TRBV5-6, with D perhaps TRBD1 or TRBD2 (6 bases each). V was cut by 4 bases and J by 6 bases, with 9 bases left in between. The CDR3 has 12 residues. From germline, CDR1 is SGHDT and CDR2 YYEEEE. This CDR3 reads CASSNGGDTQYF. The DNA of the CDR3 is TGTGCCAGCAGCAACGGGGGCGATACGCAGTATTTT.

The chain joins TRBV9 to TRBJ2-1; D is tentatively TRBD1 or TRBD2 (5 bases each). The germline V gene encodes CDR1 SGDLS and CDR2 YYNGEE. V lost 4 bases, J lost 7 bases, and 18 bases lay in between. The CDR3 spans 15 residues. The CDR3 reads CASSIRWDAGNEQFF. DNA for the CDR3: TGTGCCAGCAGCATCCGGTGGGACGCAGGTAATGAGCAGTTCTTC.